This T cell receptor (beta chain) was identified during a study of cytomegalovirus exposure and HLA in healthy donors. Study overall: Among the approximately 400 donors who were genotyped, about 80% fell in the genetic ancestry cluster that is associated with self-reported Caucasian donors. The study, taken as a whole, reports: A later analysis reportedly found that, within productive TCRs, an Asian-associated ancestry cluster had fewer N-insertions than the mean observed across the roughly 630 donors.

In this sample, this clone turned up a few times. The antigen is undetermined. A multiplex PCR was run with 60 Vbeta primers and 13 Jbeta primers. Only in-frame clones appear in the TCRdb table, and some are missing; sequencing was by immunoSEQ multiplex PCR. The sample shows about 110,000 clones, nearly 80% of them seen only once. This receptor was obtained from a woman aged 25 to 39 in good health and CMV-seronegative. Sequencing was done on a sample of PBMCs.

The DNA for the CDR3 is TGTGCCAGCAGCTCTAGAACCGGGACAGGGCTGACTGAAGCTTTCTTT. It codes for CASSSRTGTGLTEAFF. The gene calls are TRBV7-9 and TRBJ1-1, with TRBD1 matching over 9 bases. The V and J ends lost 4 bases and 5 bases, in that order; junction bases with no gene match: 11. Germline V gene lookup returns CDR1 SEHNR and CDR2 FQNEAQ (reference sequence). This CDR3 spans 16 amino acids.